These 8 T cell receptor beta chains were sequenced from one sample in a study of blood T cell repertoires in COVID-19. Some clones are missing from TCRdb's copy, which holds only in-frame ones; the method was immunoSEQ multiplex PCR. The profile shows some 400,000 clones, around 87% of them singletons. The sequencing sample was made of PBMCs or T cells enriched from blood (not recorded which). The receptor set was obtained from a man younger than 45 who had recovered from COVID-19.

The chain has TRBV19 and TRBJ2-1; 7 bases match TRBD1. V trimming: 6 bases; J trimming: 5 bases; junction bases outside the gene matches: 4. Germline lookup yields CDR1 LNHDA and CDR2 SQIVND (reference sequence). This CDR3 has 13 amino acids. In DNA, the CDR3 is TGTGCCAGTAGCAGACAGGGCCACAATGAGCAGTTCTTC. Its translation: CASSRQGHNEQFF.

There are a few counts of this clone. The rearrangement links TRBV10-3 to TRBJ1-5, with D maybe TRBD1 (6 bases). Germline values: CDR1 ENHRY, CDR2 SYGVKD. This CDR3 comprises 17 residues. V was shortened by 0 bases and J by 2 bases, with 14 bases between the two germline ends. The CDR3 protein is CAISESIGGLGNQPQHF. The CDR3 DNA reads TGTGCCATCAGTGAGTCGATCGGGGGGCTCGGCAATCAGCCCCAGCATTTT.

The chain joins TRBV6-6 to TRBJ1-2; perhaps TRBD1 as D (6 bases). Deletions cut 7 bases from V and 0 bases from J, with 12 bases between. The CDR3 sequence is 14 residues long. The germline CDR1 and CDR2 sequences are MNHNY and SVGAGI (reference sequence). Here the CDR3 DNA reads TGTGCCAGCACCGGGACATCCGCTAACTATGGCTACACCTTC. It codes for CASTGTSANYGYTF.

V is TRBV7-9 and J is TRBJ1-4; D is uncertain. The V end was cut by 0 bases, the J end by 6 bases, with 17 bases between. The CDR3 has 17 residues. Germline CDR1 is SEHNR and CDR2 is FQNEAQ (reference sequence). The CDR3 DNA reads TGTGCCAGCAGCTTAGCGCTCCGGCTTTGGAGGGATGAAAAACTGTTTTTT. It codes for CASSLALRLWRDEKLFF.

The chain couples TRBV4-1 to TRBJ1-5; no firm D call. The CDR3 covers 14 residues. Germline loops: CDR1 MGHRA, CDR2 YSYEKL. The V end was cut by 2 bases, the J end by 7 bases, with 12 bases between. CDR3 DNA: TGCGCCAGCAGCCAACTAGTCCAAATCCAGCCCCAGCATTTT. It translates to CASSQLVQIQPQHF.

The chain carries TRBV5-1 and TRBJ1-2, with 9 positions matching TRBD1. Germline V lookup: CDR1 SGHRS, CDR2 YFSETQ. CDR3 size: 15 residues. V dropped 4 bases and J dropped 6; count of bases not matched to a gene: 10. CDR3 coding DNA: TGCGCCAGCAGCCTAGGGTTGACAGGGGGAGATGGCTACACCTTC. Its protein is CASSLGLTGGDGYTF.

This clone came up a few times. V gene TRBV19 combines with J gene TRBJ1-5; 7 positions agree with TRBD1. The J segment lost 9 bases and the V segment lost 7 bases, leaving 15 bases of the junction unmatched. Germline CDR1 reads LNHDA; CDR2 reads SQIVND (reference sequence). The CDR3 is 15 residues long. CDR3 DNA sequence: TGTGCCAGTACGTTGCGAGGGGGCACAAATTTGCCCCAGCATTTT. The encoded protein is CASTLRGGTNLPQHF.

V usage is TRBV6-5 and J usage is TRBJ1-5; perhaps TRBD1 as D (5 bases). The CDR3 has 15 amino acids. Germline CDR1 is MNHEY and CDR2 is SVGAGI. Between the trimmed V and J ends, which lost 2 bases and 4 bases, there was a span of 12 bases. The CDR3 here is CASSYSAGFNQPQHF. The CDR3 nucleotides are TGTGCCAGCAGTTACAGCGCAGGGTTTAATCAGCCCCAGCATTTT.